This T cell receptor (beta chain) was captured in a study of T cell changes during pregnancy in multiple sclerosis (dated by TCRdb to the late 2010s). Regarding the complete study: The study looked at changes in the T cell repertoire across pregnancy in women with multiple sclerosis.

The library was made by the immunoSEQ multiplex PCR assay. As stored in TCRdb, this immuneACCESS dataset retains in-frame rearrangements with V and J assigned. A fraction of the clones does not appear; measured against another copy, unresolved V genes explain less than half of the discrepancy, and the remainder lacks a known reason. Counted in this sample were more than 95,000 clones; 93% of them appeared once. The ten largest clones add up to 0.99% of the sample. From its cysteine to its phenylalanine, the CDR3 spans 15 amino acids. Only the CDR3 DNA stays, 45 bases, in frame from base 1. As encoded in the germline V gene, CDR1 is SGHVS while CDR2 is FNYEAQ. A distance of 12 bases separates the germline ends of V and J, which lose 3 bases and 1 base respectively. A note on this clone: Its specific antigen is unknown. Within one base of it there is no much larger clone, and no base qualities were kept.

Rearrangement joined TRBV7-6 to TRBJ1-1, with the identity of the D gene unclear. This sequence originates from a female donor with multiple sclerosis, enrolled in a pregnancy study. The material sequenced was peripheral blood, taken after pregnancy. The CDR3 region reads CASSFIPQANTEAFF. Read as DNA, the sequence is TGTGCCAGCAGCTTCATCCCGCAGGCGAACACTGAAGCTTTCTTT.